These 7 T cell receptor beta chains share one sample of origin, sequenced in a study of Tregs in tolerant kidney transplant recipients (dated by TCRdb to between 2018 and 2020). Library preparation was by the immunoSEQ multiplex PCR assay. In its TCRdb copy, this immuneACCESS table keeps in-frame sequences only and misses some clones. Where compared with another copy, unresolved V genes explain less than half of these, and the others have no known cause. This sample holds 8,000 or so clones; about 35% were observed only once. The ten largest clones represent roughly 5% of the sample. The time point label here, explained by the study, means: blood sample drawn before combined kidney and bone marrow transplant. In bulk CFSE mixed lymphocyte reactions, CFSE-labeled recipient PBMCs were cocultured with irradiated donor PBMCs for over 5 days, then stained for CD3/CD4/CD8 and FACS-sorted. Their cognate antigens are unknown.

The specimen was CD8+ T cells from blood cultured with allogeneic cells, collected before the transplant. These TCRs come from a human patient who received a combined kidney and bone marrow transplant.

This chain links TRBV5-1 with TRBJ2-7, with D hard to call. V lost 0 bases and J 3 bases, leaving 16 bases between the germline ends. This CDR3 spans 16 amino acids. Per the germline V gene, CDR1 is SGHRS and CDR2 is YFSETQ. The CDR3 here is CASSLDSLDQNYEQYF. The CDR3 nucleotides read TGCGCCAGCAGCTTGGACAGTCTGGATCAAAACTACGAGCAGTACTTC. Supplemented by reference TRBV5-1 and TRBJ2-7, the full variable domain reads KAGVTQTPRYLIKTRGQQVTLSCSPISGHRSVSWYQQTPGQGLQFLFEYFSETQRNKGNFPGRFSGRQFSNSRSEMNVSTLELGDSALYLCASSLDSLDQNYEQYFGPGTRLTVT.

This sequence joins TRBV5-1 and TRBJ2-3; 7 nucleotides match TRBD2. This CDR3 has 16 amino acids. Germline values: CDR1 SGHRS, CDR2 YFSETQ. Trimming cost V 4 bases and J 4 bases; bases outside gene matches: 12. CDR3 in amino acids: CASSGAWREIPDTQYF. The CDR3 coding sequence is TGCGCCAGCAGCGGGGCCTGGCGGGAGATTCCAGATACGCAGTATTTT.

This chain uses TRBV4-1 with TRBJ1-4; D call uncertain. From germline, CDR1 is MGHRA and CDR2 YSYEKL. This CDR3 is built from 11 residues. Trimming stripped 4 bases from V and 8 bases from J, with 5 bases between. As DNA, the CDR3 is TGCGCCAGCAGCCGAGGCGAAAAACTGTTTTTT. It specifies CASSRGEKLFF.

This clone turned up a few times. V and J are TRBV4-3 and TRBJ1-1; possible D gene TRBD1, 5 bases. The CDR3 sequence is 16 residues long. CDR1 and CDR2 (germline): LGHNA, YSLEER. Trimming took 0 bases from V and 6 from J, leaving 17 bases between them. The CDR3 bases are TGCGCCAGCAGCCAAGATAGTACGGGGGGGTCCGCTGAAGCTTTCTTT. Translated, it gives CASSQDSTGGSAEAFF.

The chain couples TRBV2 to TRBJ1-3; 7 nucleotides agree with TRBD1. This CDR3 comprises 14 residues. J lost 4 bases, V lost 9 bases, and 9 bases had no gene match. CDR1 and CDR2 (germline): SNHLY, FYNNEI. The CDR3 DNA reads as TGTGCCAGACACCGACAGGGCATGGGAAACACCATATATTTT. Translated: CARHRQGMGNTIYF.

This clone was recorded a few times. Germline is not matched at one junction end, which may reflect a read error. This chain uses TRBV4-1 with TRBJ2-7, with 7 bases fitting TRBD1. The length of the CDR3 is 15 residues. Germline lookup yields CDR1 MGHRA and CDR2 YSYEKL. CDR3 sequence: CASSPYRGGSYEQYF. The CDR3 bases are TGTGCCAGCAGCCCCTACAGGGGCGGCTCCTACGAGCAGTACTTC.

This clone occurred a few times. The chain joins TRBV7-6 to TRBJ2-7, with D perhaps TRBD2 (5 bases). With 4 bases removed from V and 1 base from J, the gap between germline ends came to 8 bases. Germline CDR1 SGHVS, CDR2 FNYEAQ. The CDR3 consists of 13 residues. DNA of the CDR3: TGTGCCAGCAGCTCCGGGGTTTCCTACGAGCAGTACTTC. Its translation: CASSSGVSYEQYF. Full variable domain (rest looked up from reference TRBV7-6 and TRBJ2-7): GAGVSQSPRYKVTKRGQDVALRCDPISGHVSLYWYRQALGQGPEFLTYFNYEAQQDKSGLPNDRFSAERPEGSISTLTIQRTEQRDSAMYRCASSSGVSYEQYFGPGTRLTVT.